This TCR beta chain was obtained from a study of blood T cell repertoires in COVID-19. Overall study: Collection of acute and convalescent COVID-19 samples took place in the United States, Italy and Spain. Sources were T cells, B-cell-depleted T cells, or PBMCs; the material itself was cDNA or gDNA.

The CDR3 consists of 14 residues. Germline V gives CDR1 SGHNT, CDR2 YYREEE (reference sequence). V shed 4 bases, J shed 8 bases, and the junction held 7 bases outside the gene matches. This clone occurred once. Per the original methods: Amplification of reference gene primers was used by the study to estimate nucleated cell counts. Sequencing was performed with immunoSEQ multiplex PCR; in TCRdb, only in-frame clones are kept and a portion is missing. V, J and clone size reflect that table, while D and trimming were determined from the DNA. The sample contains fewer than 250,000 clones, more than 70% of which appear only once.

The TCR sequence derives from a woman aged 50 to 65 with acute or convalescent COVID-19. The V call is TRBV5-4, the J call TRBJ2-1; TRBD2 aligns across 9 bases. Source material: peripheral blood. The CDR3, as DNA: TGTGCCAGCAGCGCAGGGACTAGCATCTATGAGCAGTTCTTC. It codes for CASSAGTSIYEQFF. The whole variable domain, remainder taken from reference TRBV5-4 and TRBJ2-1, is ETGVTQSPTHLIKTRGQQVTLRCSSQSGHNTVSWYQQALGQGPQFIFQYYREEENGRGNFPPRFSGLQFPNYSSELNVNALELDDSALYLCASSAGTSIYEQFFGPGTRLTVL.